Shown below are 10 T cell receptor beta chains from a single sample sequenced in a study of T-cell reconstitution after alpha-beta-depleted transplantation in children. TCRbeta library preparation incorporated unique molecular identifiers. TCRdb processed the PCR reads anew with MiXCR; each CDR3 protein has one entry. Of about 440,000 distinct CDR3 sequences in the sample, roughly 44% were seen once. The sequenced sample was PBMCs, obtained before TCRalphabeta/CD19-depleted stem cell transplant. Receptors were obtained from a girl between 2 and 10 years old with aplastic anemia, due to receive a stem cell transplant.

The chain carries TRBV2 and TRBJ2-1; 8 nucleotides agree with TRBD2. Germline V lookup: CDR1 SNHLY, CDR2 FYNNEI. The trim removed 4 bases at V and 4 bases at J, leaving 0 bases unmatched. The CDR3 loop spans 13 amino acids. The CDR3 DNA sequence: TGTGCCAGCAGTGCTAGCGGGTACAATGAGCAGTTCTTC. It encodes CASSASGYNEQFF.

J is TRBJ2-1 and V is TRBV5-6; D is unresolved. V lost 0 bases and J 0 bases, leaving 13 bases between the germline ends. Looked up from germline, CDR1 is SGHDT and CDR2 is YYEEEE. This CDR3 comprises 17 residues. CDR3 amino acids: CASSLDPEPSSYNEQFF. CDR3 nucleotide sequence: TGTGCCAGCAGCTTGGATCCGGAACCGAGCTCCTACAATGAGCAGTTCTTC.

This clonotype was counted a few times. V gene TRBV7-2 combines with J gene TRBJ2-7, with D possibly being TRBD2 (6 bases). Germline loops: CDR1 SGHTA, CDR2 FQGNSA. V was shortened by 5 bases and J by 2 bases, with 16 bases between the two germline ends. This CDR3 spans 15 amino acids. CDR3 in DNA: TGTGCCAGCAGCCTTCAAAGCGGGTTAGCCTACGAGCAGTACTTC. Amino acid sequence: CASSLQSGLAYEQYF.

The CDR3 coding sequence is TGTGCCAGCACTGGGAGCTACAATGAGCAGTTCTTC. This gives the protein CASTGSYNEQFF. The chain is built from TRBV28 and TRBJ2-1, with a tentative D call TRBD2 (5 bases). V lost 7 bases to trimming and J lost 3 bases, with 7 bases between them. Looked up from germline, CDR1 is MDHEN and CDR2 is SYDVKM. The CDR3 is 12 residues long. The full variable domain, in which reference TRBV28 and TRBJ2-1 provide the parts outside the CDR3, is DVKVTQSSRYLVKRTGEKVFLECVQDMDHENMFWYRQDPGLGLRLIYFSYDVKMKEKGDIPEGYSVSREKKERFSLILESASTNQTSMYLCASTGSYNEQFFGPGTRLTVL.

The V call is TRBV9, the J call TRBJ2-1; possible D gene TRBD1, 5 bases. V dropped 7 bases and J dropped 9 bases, with 20 bases sitting between them. The CDR3 is made up of 14 amino acids. Germline lookup yields CDR1 SGDLS and CDR2 YYNGEE. The CDR3 protein is CASGPKSGLGEQFF. In DNA form, the CDR3 reads TGTGCCAGCGGCCCTAAGTCAGGGTTAGGTGAGCAGTTCTTC.

The V gene is TRBV7-2, the J gene TRBJ2-1; D unclear. Trimming cost V 0 bases and J 10 bases, with 10 bases left between them. Germline values: CDR1 SGHTA, CDR2 FQGNSA. The CDR3 length is 13 residues. The CDR3 protein is CASSLAAGLEQFF. The CDR3, as DNA: TGTGCCAGCAGCTTAGCGGCTGGGCTGGAGCAGTTCTTC.

This chain links TRBV7-9 with TRBJ2-1; unclear D gene. From germline, CDR1 is SEHNR and CDR2 FQNEAQ (reference sequence). The length of the CDR3 is 14 residues. The germline V and J ends were trimmed by 5 bases and 12 bases, with 20 bases remaining between them. CDR3 in amino acids: CASSPPSGPPGQFF. In nucleotides, the CDR3 is TGTGCCAGCAGCCCGCCCTCCGGCCCACCTGGGCAGTTCTTC.

V is TRBV4-1 and J is TRBJ2-2; D is perhaps TRBD1 (5 bases). The V and J ends lost 1 base and 3 bases respectively, with 12 bases between them. This CDR3 has 16 amino acids. From germline, CDR1 is MGHRA and CDR2 YSYEKL. The CDR3 sequence: CASSQVGRGDTGELFF. CDR3 DNA: TGCGCCAGCAGCCAAGTGGGTAGGGGTGACACCGGGGAGCTGTTTTTT.

The chain couples TRBV6-1 to TRBJ1-5; D remains unclear. V lost 3 bases and J lost 0, with 18 bases in between. Per the germline V gene, CDR1 is MNHNS and CDR2 is SASEGT. The CDR3 loop spans 18 amino acids. In DNA form, the CDR3 reads TGTGCCAGCAGTGATGATCGGCAGGCGATATATAGCAATCAGCCCCAGCATTTT. This gives the protein CASSDDRQAIYSNQPQHF.

In this sample, this clonotype turned up a few times. The V gene is TRBV18, the J gene TRBJ2-1; TRBD2 agrees at 7 bases. This CDR3 region has 14 residues. The ends lost 1 base at V and 3 bases at J; junction bases unmatched: 0. Per the germline V gene, CDR1 is KGHSH and CDR2 is LQKENI. The chain's CDR3 is CASSPLAGYNEQFF. CDR3 DNA: TGTGCCAGCTCACCACTAGCGGGCTACAATGAGCAGTTCTTC.